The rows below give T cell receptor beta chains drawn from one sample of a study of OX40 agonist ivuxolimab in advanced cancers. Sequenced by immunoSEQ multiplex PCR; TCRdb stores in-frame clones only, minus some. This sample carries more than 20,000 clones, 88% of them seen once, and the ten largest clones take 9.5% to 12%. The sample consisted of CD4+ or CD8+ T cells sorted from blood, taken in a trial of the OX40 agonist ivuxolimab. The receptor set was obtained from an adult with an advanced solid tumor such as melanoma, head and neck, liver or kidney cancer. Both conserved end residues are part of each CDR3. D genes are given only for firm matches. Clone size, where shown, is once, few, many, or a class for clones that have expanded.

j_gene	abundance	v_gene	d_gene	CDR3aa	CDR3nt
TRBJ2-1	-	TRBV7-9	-	CASSLPPGAGRGEQFF	TGTGCCAGCAGCCTCCCCCCCGGGGCGGGTCGAGGTGAGCAGTTCTTC
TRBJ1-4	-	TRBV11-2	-	CASSSYNEKLFF	TGTGCCAGCAGCTCCTATAATGAAAAACTGTTTTTT
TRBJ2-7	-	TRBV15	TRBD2	CATSRQAGGGLEQYF	TGTGCCACCAGCAGACAAGCGGGGGGCGGATTGGAGCAGTACTTC
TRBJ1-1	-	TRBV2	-	CASRGGGPAAFF	TGTGCCAGCAGAGGGGGTGGGCCTGCAGCTTTCTTT
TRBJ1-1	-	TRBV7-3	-	CAAKFGDSRSEAFF	TGTGCCGCAAAATTCGGGGATAGTCGTTCTGAAGCTTTCTTT
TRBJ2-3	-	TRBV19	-	CASSWGEGTDTQYF	TGTGCCAGTAGTTGGGGTGAAGGAACAGATACGCAGTATTTT
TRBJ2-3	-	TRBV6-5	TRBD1	CASTQGEWDTQYF	TGTGCCAGCACGCAGGGGGAATGGGATACGCAGTATTTT
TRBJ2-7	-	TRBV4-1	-	CASSQARSGPYEQYF	TGCGCCAGCAGCCAGGCTCGCTCGGGGCCCTACGAGCAGTACTTC
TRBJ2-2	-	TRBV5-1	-	CASSLASQVNTGELFF	TGCGCCAGCAGCTTGGCCTCACAGGTGAACACCGGGGAGCTGTTTTTT
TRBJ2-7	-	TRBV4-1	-	CASSQVGGPTEQYF	TGCGCCAGCAGCCAAGTCGGGGGGCCTACGGAGCAGTACTTC
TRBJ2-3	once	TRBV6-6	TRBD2	CASSYGLAGLADTQYF	TGTGCCAGCAGTTACGGACTAGCGGGGTTAGCAGATACGCAGTATTTT
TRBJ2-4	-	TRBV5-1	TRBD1	CASSVDEPRDRRKNIQYF	TGCGCCAGCAGCGTGGACGAGCCTCGGGACAGACGAAAAAACATTCAGTACTTC
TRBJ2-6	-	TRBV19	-	CASSTSDGSGANVLTF	TGTGCCAGTAGTACCTCGGACGGCTCTGGGGCCAACGTCCTGACTTTC
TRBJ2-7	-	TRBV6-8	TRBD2	CACGTSGPAKDYEQYF	TGTGCCTGCGGCACTAGCGGACCGGCCAAGGACTACGAGCAGTACTTC
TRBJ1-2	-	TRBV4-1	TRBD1	CASSQDERGLSYGYTF	TGCGCCAGCAGCCAAGATGAGAGGGGGCTTAGCTATGGCTACACCTTC
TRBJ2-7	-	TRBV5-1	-	CASSYDRGLSSVQQYF	TGCGCCAGCAGCTATGATCGGGGACTCTCATCAGTGCAGCAGTACTTC
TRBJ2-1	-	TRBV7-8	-	CASSLFLISRETPLDEQFF	TGTGCCAGCAGCCTGTTTTTGATTAGCAGGGAAACACCCCTCGATGAGCAGTTCTTC
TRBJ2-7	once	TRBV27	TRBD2	CASSPGRGGHEQYF	TGTGCCAGCAGTCCGGGACGGGGGGGTCACGAGCAGTACTTC
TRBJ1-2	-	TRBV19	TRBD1	CASSSPRDRSSF	TGTGCCAGTAGTTCCCCCCGGGACAGGAGCTCCTTC
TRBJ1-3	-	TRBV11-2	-	CASSSGRRSGNTIYF	TGTGCCAGCAGCTCCGGACGCCGCTCTGGAAACACCATATATTTT
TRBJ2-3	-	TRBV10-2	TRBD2	CASGRGGREDTQYF	TGCGCCAGCGGACGGGGGGGCCGGGAAGATACGCAGTATTTT
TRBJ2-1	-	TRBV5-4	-	CAIPERGDPDEQFF	TGTGCCATCCCGGAAAGGGGGGATCCGGATGAGCAGTTCTTC
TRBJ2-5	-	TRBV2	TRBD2	CASSEAWREGETQYF	TGTGCCAGCAGTGAAGCTTGGCGGGAGGGAGAGACCCAGTACTTC
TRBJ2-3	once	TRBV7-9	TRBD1	CASSISRTGGDTQYF	TGTGCCAGCAGCATCAGCCGGACAGGGGGAGATACGCAGTATTTT
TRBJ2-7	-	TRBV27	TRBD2	CASSPGLTVYEQYF	TGTGCCAGCAGTCCGGGACTAACCGTCTACGAGCAGTACTTC
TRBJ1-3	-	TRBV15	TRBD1	CATNPGQISGNTIYF	TGTGCCACCAATCCGGGACAGATCTCCGGAAACACCATATATTTT
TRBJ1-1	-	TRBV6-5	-	CASSGPQEGSIGAFF	TGTGCCAGCAGTGGCCCTCAGGAGGGTTCTATCGGAGCTTTCTTT
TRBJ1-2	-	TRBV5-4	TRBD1	CASSIDRARHEGYTF	TGTGCCAGCAGCATAGACAGGGCTAGGCATGAAGGCTACACCTTC
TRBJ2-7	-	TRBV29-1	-	CSALDYEQYF	TGCAGCGCCCTAGACTACGAGCAGTACTTC
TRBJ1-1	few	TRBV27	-	CASSLLLGNTEAFF	TGTGCCAGCAGTTTGCTCCTGGGGAACACTGAAGCTTTCTTT
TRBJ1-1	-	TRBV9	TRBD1	CASSPGQGLNTEAFF	TGTGCCAGCAGCCCAGGACAGGGGCTGAACACTGAAGCTTTCTTT
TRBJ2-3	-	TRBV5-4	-	CASSLGGAGTDTQYF	TGTGCCAGCAGCTTGGGGGGCGCGGGCACAGATACGCAGTATTTT
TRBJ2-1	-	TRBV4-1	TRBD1	CASSQEKGAGNEQFF	TGCGCCAGCAGCCAAGAGAAGGGGGCTGGCAATGAGCAGTTCTTC
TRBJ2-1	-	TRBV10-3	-	CAIRFNNEQFF	TGTGCCATCCGATTTAACAATGAGCAGTTCTTC
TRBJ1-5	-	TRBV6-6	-	CASRPTGINQPQHF	TGTGCCAGCAGGCCCACGGGGATAAATCAGCCCCAGCATTTT
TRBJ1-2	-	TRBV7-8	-	CASSPGRNYGYTF	TGTGCCAGCAGCCCGGGCAGGAACTATGGCTACACCTTC
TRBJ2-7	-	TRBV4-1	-	CASSQGREGYYEQYF	TGCGCCAGCAGCCAAGGACGGGAAGGGTACTACGAGCAGTACTTC
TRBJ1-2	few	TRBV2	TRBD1	CASITRQGGGGYTF	TGTGCCAGCATCACTCGACAGGGAGGTGGTGGCTACACCTTC
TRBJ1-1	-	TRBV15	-	CATSTHRNTEAFF	TGTGCCACCAGCACGCACAGGAACACTGAAGCTTTCTTT
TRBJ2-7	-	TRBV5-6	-	CASSLGTPDYEQYF	TGTGCCAGCAGCTTAGGGACTCCGGACTACGAGCAGTACTTC
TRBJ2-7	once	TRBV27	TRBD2	CASSFREGFYEQYF	TGTGCCAGCAGTTTTCGGGAGGGTTTCTACGAGCAGTACTTC
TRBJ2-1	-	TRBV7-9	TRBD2	CASSPRTSPRDEQFF	TGTGCCAGCAGCCCCCGGACTAGCCCTAGGGATGAGCAGTTCTTC
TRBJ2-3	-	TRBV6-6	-	CASIPAGGATDTQYF	TGTGCCAGCATTCCCGCTGGGGGTGCCACAGATACGCAGTATTTT
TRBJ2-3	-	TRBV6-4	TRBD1	CASSEGTGGTDTQYF	TGTGCCAGCAGTGAGGGGACAGGGGGCACAGATACGCAGTATTTT
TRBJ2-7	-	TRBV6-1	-	CATQWSSYEQYF	TGTGCCACGCAGTGGAGCTCCTACGAGCAGTACTTC
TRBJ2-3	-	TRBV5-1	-	CASSSSTDTQYF	TGCGCCAGCAGCTCAAGCACAGATACGCAGTATTTT
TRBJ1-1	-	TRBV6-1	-	CASSLAGETEAFF	TGTGCCAGCAGTCTGGCGGGGGAAACTGAAGCTTTCTTT
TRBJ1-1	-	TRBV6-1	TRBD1	CASSRDRPDTEAFF	TGTGCCAGCAGCAGGGACAGACCTGACACTGAAGCTTTCTTT
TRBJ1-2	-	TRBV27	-	CASSSGTGYYGYTF	TGTGCCAGCAGTTCCGGGACTGGCTACTATGGCTACACCTTC
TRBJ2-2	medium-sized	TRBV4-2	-	CASSQNADTGELFF	TGTGCCAGCAGCCAAAATGCGGACACCGGGGAGCTGTTTTTT
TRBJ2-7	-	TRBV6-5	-	CASSYGGAEQYF	TGTGCCAGCAGTTATGGGGGGGCCGAGCAGTACTTC
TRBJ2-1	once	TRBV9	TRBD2	CASSVGLADYNEQFF	TGTGCCAGCAGCGTAGGGCTAGCGGACTACAATGAGCAGTTCTTC
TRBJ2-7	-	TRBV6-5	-	CASSRGRTYEQYF	TGTGCCAGTTCGAGGGGCCGAACCTACGAGCAGTACTTC
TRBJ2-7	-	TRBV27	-	CASSLGAFSEQYF	TGTGCCAGCAGTTTAGGGGCATTCTCCGAGCAGTACTTC
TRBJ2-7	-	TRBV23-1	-	CASSPLGEGGRSFYEQYF	TGCGCCAGCAGTCCCTTAGGTGAGGGGGGGAGGAGTTTTTACGAGCAGTACTTC